Here is one TCR beta chain with its context. This record comes from a study of response to subunit inactivated influenza vaccine. V was clipped by 4 bases and J by 0 bases, with 11 bases between them. Germline V CDR1 and CDR2: DFQATT, SNEGSKA (reference sequence). This CDR3 has 14 residues. One entry per CDR3 protein, called by TCRdb with MiXCR from the RT-PCR reads. Among about 620,000 distinct CDR3 sequences, roughly 12% were seen once, and the ten largest hold 8% to 13%. The sample was also linked to a second study, of T cells expressing NK-cell markers. That study reports: UMIs were included in TCR beta cDNA generated by 5'RACE template switching. One of eight sequenced donors was HCMV-seronegative; the other seven were seropositive. Four donors showed these clonotypes also leading the CD3+CD56-NKG2C+ fraction.

The source material was PBMCs from blood, sampled on the day of vaccination. This sequence joins TRBV20-1 and TRBJ2-3; D is possibly TRBD1 (6 bases). The receptor was isolated from a man aged 50-59 years who received an inactivated influenza vaccine. CDR3 loop: CSATIGTSTDTQYF. Written as DNA, the CDR3 is TGCAGTGCTACCATCGGGACAAGCACAGATACGCAGTATTTT.